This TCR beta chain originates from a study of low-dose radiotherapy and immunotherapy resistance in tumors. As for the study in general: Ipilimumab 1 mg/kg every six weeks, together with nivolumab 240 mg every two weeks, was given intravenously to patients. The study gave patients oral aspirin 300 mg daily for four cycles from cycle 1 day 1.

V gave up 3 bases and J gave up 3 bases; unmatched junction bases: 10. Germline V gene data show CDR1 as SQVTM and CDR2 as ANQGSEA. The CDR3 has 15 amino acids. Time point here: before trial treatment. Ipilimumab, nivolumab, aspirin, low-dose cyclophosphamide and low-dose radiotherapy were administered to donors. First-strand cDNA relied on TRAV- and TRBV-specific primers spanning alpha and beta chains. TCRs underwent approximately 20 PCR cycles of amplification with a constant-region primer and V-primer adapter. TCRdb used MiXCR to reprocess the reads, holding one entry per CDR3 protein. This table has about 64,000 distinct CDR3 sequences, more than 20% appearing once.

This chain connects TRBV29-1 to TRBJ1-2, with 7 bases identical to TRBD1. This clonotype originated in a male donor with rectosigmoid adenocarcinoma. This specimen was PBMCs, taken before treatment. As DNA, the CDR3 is TGCAGCGTTGACGGGTGGGCAGGGGGGCACTATGGCTACACCTTC. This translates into CSVDGWAGGHYGYTF.